In this sample, the clone carrying this TCR beta chain turned up many times. The CDR3 is made up of 15 amino acids. V shed 2 bases and J 6 bases; nucleotides not matched to a gene: 8. The V gene's germline CDR1 is SGHDT and CDR2 YYEEEE. The entry originates in a study of blood T cells in healthy people across ages. Together with a sample-barcoded 5' primer, a J-beta primer mix was included in a second PCR lasting 7 to 11 cycles. TCRdb used MiXCR to reprocess the 5' RACE reads, holding one entry per CDR3 protein. The sample shows more than 750,000 distinct CDR3 sequences, just under 30% of them seen only once. Separately, the same data were catalogued under a study of T cells of mothers and their children. From that report: Input to cDNA synthesis comprised all extracted RNA, at a ratio of about 1.5 ug per 15 ul. At a sensitivity of about 100 clones per million clonotypes, no persistent microchimeric T cell clones appeared.

Sequences were obtained from blood. This clonotype was obtained from a woman in her thirties or forties in good health. V usage is TRBV5-6 and J usage is TRBJ2-7; the match to TRBD1 covers 10 bases. The CDR3 DNA reads as TGTGCCAGCAGCTTACCAAGGACAGGGGGACGCGAGCAGTACTTC. Translated: CASSLPRTGGREQYF.